This TCR beta chain was captured in a study of coeliac disease. The CDR3 is made up of 10 amino acids. Per germline, CDR1 MNHEY and CDR2 SVGAGI. Trimming removed 8 bases at V and 12 bases at J, with 13 bases between. Only in-frame clones appear in the TCRdb table, and some are missing; sequencing was by immunoSEQ multiplex PCR. The table has some 9,100 clones, less than 75% seen once; the top ten hold about 10%. The sequencing input was intraepithelial lymphocytes from the gut. This chain uses TRBV6-5 with TRBJ1-1; D possibly corresponds to TRBD1 (6 bases). The clonotype originates from a woman in her sixties with celiac disease. The CDR3 nucleotides read TGTGCCAGCCAGGGGATCGGGACTTTCTTT. Residues: CASQGIGTFF.